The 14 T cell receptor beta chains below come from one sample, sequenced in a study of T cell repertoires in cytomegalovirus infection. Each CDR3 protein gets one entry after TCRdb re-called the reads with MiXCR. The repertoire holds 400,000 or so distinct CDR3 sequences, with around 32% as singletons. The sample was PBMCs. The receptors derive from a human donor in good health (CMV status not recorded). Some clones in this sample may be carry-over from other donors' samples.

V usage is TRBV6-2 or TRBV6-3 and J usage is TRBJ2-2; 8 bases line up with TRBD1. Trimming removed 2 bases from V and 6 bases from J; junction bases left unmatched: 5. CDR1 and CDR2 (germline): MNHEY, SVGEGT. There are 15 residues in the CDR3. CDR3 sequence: CASSYAGQGSGELFF. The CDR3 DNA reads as TGTGCCAGCAGTTACGCTGGACAGGGTTCCGGGGAGCTGTTTTTT.

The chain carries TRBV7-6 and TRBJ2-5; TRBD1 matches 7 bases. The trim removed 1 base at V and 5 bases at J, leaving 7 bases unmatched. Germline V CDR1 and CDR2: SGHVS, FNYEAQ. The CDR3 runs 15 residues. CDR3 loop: CASSLGQGSRETQYF. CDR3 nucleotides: TGTGCCAGCAGCTTAGGACAGGGATCAAGGGAGACCCAGTACTTC.

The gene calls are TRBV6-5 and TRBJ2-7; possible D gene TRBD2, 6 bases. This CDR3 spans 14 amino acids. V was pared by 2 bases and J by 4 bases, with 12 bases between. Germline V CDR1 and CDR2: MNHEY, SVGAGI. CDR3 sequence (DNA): TGTGCCAGCAGTTACATGGCGGGGCCTTACGAGCAGTACTTC. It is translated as CASSYMAGPYEQYF.

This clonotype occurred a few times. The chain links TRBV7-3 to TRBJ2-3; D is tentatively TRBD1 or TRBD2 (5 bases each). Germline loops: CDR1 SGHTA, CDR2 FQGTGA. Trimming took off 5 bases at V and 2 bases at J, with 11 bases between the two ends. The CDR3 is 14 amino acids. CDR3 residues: CASSPGLYTDTQYF. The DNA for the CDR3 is TGTGCCAGCAGCCCGGGGCTCTACACAGATACGCAGTATTTT.

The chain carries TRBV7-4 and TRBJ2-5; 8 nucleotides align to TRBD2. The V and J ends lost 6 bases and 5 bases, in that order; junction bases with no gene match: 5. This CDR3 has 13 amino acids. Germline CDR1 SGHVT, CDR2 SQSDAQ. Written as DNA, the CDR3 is TGTGCCAGCAGGAGGACTAGCCCGGAGACCCAGTACTTC. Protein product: CASRRTSPETQYF. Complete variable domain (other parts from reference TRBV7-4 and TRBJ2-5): GAGVSQSPRYKVAKRGRDVALRCDSISGHVTLYWYRQTLGQGSEVLTYSQSDAQRDKSGRPSGRFSAERPERSVSTLKIQRTEQGDSAVYLCASRRTSPETQYFGPGTRLLVL.

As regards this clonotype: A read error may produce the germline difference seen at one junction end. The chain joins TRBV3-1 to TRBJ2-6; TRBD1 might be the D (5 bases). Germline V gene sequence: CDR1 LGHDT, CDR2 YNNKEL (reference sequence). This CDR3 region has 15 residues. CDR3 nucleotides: TGTGCCAACAGCCAGGATCCACAGGTCCCCAACGTCCTGACTTTC. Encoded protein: CANSQDPQVPNVLTF. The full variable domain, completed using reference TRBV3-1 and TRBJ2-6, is DTAVSQTPKYLVTQMGNDKSIKCEQNLGHDTMYWYKQDSKKFLKIMFSYNNKELIINETVPNRFSPKSPDKAHLNLHINSLELGDSAVYFCANSQDPQVPNVLTFGAGSRLTVL.

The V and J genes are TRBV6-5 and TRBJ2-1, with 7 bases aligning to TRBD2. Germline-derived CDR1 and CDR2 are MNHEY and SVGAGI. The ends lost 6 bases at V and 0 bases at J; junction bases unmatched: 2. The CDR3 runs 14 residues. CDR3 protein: CASRSGASYNEQFF. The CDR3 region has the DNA TGTGCCAGCAGAAGCGGGGCCTCCTACAATGAGCAGTTCTTC.

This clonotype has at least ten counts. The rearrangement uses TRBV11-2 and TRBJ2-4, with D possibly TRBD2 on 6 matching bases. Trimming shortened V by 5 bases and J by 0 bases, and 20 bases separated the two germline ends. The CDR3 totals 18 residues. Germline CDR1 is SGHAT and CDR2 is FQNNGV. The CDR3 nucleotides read TGTGCCAGCAGCCCCCCTACGGTGGTGGGACTAGCCAAAAACATTCAGTACTTC. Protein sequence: CASSPPTVVGLAKNIQYF.

In nucleotides, the CDR3 is TGTGCCAGCAGTTACTCGAGCCCCACAGGTATGAACACTGAAGCTTTCTTT. Amino acid sequence: CASSYSSPTGMNTEAFF. The rearrangement links TRBV6-6 to TRBJ1-1; D may be TRBD1 (5 bases). The CDR3 is 17 residues long. Germline-derived CDR1 and CDR2 are MNHNY and SVGAGI (reference sequence). Trimming removed 0 bases at V and 0 bases at J, with 14 bases between.

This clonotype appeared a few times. For the CDR3, the DNA is TGTGCCAGCGCGAGGGGAAATAGCAATCAGCCCCAGCATTTT. It translates to CASARGNSNQPQHF. The chain recombines TRBV19 with TRBJ1-5; TRBD1 is a possible D gene (5 bases). The CDR3 consists of 14 residues. With 9 bases removed from V and 0 bases from J, the gap between germline ends came to 12 bases. CDR1 is LNHDA, CDR2 SQIVND, per germline (reference sequence). Full variable domain (rest looked up from reference TRBV19 and TRBJ1-5): DGGITQSPKYLFRKEGQNVTLSCEQNLNHDAMYWYRQDPGQGLRLIYYSQIVNDFQKGDIAEGYSVSREKKESFPLTVTSAQKNPTAFYLCASARGNSNQPQHFGDGTRLSIL.

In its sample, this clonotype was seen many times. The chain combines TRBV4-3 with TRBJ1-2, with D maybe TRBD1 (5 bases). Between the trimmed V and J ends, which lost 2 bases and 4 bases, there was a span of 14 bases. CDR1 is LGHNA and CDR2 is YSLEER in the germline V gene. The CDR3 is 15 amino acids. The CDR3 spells CASSQLQGLTYGYTF. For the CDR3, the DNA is TGCGCCAGCAGCCAACTGCAGGGACTAACCTATGGCTACACCTTC.

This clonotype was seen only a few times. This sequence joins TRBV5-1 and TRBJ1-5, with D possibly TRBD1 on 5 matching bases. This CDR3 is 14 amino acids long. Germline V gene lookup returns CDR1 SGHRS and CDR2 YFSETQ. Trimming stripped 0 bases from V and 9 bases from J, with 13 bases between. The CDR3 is CASSLDGKQGPQHF. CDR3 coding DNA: TGCGCCAGCAGCTTGGACGGCAAGCAGGGGCCCCAGCATTTT.

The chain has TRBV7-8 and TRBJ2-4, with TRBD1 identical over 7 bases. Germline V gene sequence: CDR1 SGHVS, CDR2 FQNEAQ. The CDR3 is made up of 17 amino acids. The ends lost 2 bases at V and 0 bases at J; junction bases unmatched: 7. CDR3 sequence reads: CASSLNPGGLAKNIQYF. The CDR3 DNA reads TGTGCCAGCAGCTTAAATCCAGGGGGTCTAGCCAAAAACATTCAGTACTTC.

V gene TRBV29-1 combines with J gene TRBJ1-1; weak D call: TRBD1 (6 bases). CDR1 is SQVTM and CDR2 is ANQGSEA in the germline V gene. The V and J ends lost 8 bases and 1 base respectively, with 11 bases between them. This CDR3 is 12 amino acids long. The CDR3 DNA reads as TGCAGCTCACGGACAGCGAACACTGAAGCTTTCTTT. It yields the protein CSSRTANTEAFF.